This T cell receptor beta chain originates from a study of T cell changes during pregnancy in multiple sclerosis. The V gene lost 5 bases and the J gene lost 0 bases, with 11 bases spanning the gap. CDR3 length: 15 amino acids. Per the germline V gene, CDR1 is SGHVS and CDR2 is FNYEAQ. Only in-frame clones appear in the TCRdb table, and some are missing; sequencing was by immunoSEQ multiplex PCR. The sample includes tens of thousands of clones, over 75% of them seen just once. The source was CD8+ T cells from peripheral blood mononuclear cells, collected after pregnancy. This TCR came from a female donor with multiple sclerosis, enrolled in a pregnancy study. The J gene is TRBJ1-3, the V gene TRBV7-6; D is unclear. CDR3 loop: CASSPWAGSGNTIYF. DNA of the CDR3: TGTGCCAGCAGCCCCTGGGCAGGCTCTGGAAACACCATATATTTT.